The 6 T cell receptor beta chains reported below all come from one sample, sequenced in a study of T cells in Graves' hyperthyroidism and ophthalmopathy. Amplification of TCR beta CDR3 regions was performed using RNA transcripts as template. Primed by the HTBI set, a first-round RT-PCR was run on the TCR CDR3. Via MiXCR, TCRdb re-called the multiplex PCR reads, giving one row per CDR3 protein. Of tens of thousands of distinct CDR3 sequences listed, around 40% are singletons. Sequences were obtained from blood. The source is a woman in her 30s with Graves' hyperthyroidism.

The V gene is TRBV7-8, the J gene TRBJ1-1; no firm D call. Trimming took 1 base from V and 7 from J, leaving 10 bases between them. Germline V gene lookup returns CDR1 SGHVS and CDR2 FQNEAQ. This CDR3 contains 13 residues. CDR3: CASSLELGYEAFF. Written as DNA, the CDR3 is TGTGCCAGCAGCTTAGAGTTGGGTTATGAAGCTTTCTTT. The variable domain in full, completed from reference TRBV7-8 and TRBJ1-1, reads GAGVSQSPRYKVAKRGQDVALRCDPISGHVSLFWYQQALGQGPEFLTYFQNEAQLDKSGLPSDRFFAERPEGSVSTLKIQRTQQEDSAVYLCASSLELGYEAFFGQGTRLTVV.

Concerning this clonotype itself: A much more abundant neighbour one base away suggests this may be a read error. The J gene is TRBJ2-3, the V gene TRBV27; 10 positions match TRBD2. The CDR3 extends over 18 amino acids. V dropped 4 bases and J dropped 5; count of bases not matched to a gene: 15. In germline, CDR1 is MNHEY, CDR2 SMNVEV (reference sequence). Written as DNA, the CDR3 is TGTGCCAGCAGTTCTACCCCTCCTAGCGGGAGCTTGAGAGATACGCAGTATTTT. Translated, it gives CASSSTPPSGSLRDTQYF.

Note on this clonotype: A much bigger clone sits one base away, suggesting this may be a read error. The V call is TRBV2, the J call TRBJ2-1, with D tentatively TRBD2 (6 bases). This CDR3 is 15 amino acids long. Germline-derived CDR1 and CDR2 are SNHLY and FYNNEI. In DNA form, the CDR3 reads TGTGCCAGCACCATGGGTGCTAGCGTGTACAATAAGCAGTTCTTC. Amino acids: CASTMGASVYNKQFF. The whole variable domain, remainder taken from reference TRBV2 and TRBJ2-1, is EPEVTQTPSHQVTQMGQEVILRCVPISNHLYFYWYRQILGQKVEFLVSFYNNEISEKSEIFDDQFSVERPDGSNFTLKIRSTKLEDSAMYFCASTMGASVYNKQFFGPGTRLTVL.

There are many counts of this clonotype. The chain combines TRBV12-3 or TRBV12-4 with TRBJ1-1; 8 bases fit TRBD1. The CDR3 consists of 14 residues. J was trimmed by 1 base and V by 3 bases; bases with no gene match: 1. The CDR3 loop reads CASSFGTGNTEAFF. In DNA, the CDR3 is TGTGCCAGCAGTTTTGGGACAGGGAACACTGAAGCTTTCTTT.

This clonotype was counted a few times. This rearrangement joins TRBV30 to TRBJ2-2; 10 bases line up with TRBD1. Germline V gives CDR1 GTSNPN, CDR2 SVGIG (reference sequence). J lost 7 bases, V lost 8 bases, and 7 bases had no gene match. This CDR3 comprises 13 residues. CDR3 bases: TGTGCCCGGGACAGGGGAGTTTTCGGGGAGCTGTTTTTT. As protein: CARDRGVFGELFF. Combining the CDR3 with reference TRBV30 and TRBJ2-2 gives the whole variable domain SQTIHQWPATLVQPVGSPLSLECTVEGTSNPNLYWYRQAAGRGLQLLFYSVGIGQISSEVPQNLSASRPQDRQFILSSKKLLLSDSGFYLCARDRGVFGELFFGEGSRLTVL.

This chain links TRBV7-2 with TRBJ2-6; D ambiguous. Per the germline V gene, CDR1 is SGHTA and CDR2 is FQGNSA. Trimming removed 1 base at V and 2 bases at J, with 3 bases between. This CDR3 contains 14 residues. The CDR3 protein is CASSLDPGANVLTF. The CDR3 DNA reads as TGTGCCAGCAGCTTAGACCCTGGGGCCAACGTCCTGACTTTC. Drawing the rest from reference TRBV7-2 and TRBJ2-6, the complete variable domain is GAGVSQSPSNKVTEKGKDVELRCDPISGHTALYWYRQSLGQGLEFLIYFQGNSAPDKSGLPSDRFSAERTGGSVSTLTIQRTQQEDSAVYLCASSLDPGANVLTFGAGSRLTVL.